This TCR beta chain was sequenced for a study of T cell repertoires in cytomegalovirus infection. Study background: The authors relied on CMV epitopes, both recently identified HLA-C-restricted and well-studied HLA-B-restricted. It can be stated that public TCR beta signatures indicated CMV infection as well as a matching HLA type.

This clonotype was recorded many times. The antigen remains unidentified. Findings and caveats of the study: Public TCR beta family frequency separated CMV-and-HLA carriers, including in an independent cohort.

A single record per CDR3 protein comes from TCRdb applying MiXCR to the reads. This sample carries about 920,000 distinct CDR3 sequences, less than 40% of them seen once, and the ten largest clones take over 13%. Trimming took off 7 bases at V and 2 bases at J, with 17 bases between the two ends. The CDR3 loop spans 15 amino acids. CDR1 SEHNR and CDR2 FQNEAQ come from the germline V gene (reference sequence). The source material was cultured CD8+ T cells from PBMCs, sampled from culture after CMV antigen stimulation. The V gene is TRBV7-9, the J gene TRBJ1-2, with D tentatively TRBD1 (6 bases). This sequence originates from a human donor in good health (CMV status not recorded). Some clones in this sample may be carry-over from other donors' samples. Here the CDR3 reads CASNLFPGHNYGYTF. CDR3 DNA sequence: TGTGCCAGCAACCTTTTTCCGGGACACAACTATGGCTACACCTTC. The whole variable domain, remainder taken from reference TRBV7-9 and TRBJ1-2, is DTGVSQNPRHKITKRGQNVTFRCDPISEHNRLYWYRQTLGQGPEFLTYFQNEAQLEKSRLLSDRFSAERPKGSFSTLEIQRTEQGDSAMYLCASNLFPGHNYGYTFGSGTRLTVV.